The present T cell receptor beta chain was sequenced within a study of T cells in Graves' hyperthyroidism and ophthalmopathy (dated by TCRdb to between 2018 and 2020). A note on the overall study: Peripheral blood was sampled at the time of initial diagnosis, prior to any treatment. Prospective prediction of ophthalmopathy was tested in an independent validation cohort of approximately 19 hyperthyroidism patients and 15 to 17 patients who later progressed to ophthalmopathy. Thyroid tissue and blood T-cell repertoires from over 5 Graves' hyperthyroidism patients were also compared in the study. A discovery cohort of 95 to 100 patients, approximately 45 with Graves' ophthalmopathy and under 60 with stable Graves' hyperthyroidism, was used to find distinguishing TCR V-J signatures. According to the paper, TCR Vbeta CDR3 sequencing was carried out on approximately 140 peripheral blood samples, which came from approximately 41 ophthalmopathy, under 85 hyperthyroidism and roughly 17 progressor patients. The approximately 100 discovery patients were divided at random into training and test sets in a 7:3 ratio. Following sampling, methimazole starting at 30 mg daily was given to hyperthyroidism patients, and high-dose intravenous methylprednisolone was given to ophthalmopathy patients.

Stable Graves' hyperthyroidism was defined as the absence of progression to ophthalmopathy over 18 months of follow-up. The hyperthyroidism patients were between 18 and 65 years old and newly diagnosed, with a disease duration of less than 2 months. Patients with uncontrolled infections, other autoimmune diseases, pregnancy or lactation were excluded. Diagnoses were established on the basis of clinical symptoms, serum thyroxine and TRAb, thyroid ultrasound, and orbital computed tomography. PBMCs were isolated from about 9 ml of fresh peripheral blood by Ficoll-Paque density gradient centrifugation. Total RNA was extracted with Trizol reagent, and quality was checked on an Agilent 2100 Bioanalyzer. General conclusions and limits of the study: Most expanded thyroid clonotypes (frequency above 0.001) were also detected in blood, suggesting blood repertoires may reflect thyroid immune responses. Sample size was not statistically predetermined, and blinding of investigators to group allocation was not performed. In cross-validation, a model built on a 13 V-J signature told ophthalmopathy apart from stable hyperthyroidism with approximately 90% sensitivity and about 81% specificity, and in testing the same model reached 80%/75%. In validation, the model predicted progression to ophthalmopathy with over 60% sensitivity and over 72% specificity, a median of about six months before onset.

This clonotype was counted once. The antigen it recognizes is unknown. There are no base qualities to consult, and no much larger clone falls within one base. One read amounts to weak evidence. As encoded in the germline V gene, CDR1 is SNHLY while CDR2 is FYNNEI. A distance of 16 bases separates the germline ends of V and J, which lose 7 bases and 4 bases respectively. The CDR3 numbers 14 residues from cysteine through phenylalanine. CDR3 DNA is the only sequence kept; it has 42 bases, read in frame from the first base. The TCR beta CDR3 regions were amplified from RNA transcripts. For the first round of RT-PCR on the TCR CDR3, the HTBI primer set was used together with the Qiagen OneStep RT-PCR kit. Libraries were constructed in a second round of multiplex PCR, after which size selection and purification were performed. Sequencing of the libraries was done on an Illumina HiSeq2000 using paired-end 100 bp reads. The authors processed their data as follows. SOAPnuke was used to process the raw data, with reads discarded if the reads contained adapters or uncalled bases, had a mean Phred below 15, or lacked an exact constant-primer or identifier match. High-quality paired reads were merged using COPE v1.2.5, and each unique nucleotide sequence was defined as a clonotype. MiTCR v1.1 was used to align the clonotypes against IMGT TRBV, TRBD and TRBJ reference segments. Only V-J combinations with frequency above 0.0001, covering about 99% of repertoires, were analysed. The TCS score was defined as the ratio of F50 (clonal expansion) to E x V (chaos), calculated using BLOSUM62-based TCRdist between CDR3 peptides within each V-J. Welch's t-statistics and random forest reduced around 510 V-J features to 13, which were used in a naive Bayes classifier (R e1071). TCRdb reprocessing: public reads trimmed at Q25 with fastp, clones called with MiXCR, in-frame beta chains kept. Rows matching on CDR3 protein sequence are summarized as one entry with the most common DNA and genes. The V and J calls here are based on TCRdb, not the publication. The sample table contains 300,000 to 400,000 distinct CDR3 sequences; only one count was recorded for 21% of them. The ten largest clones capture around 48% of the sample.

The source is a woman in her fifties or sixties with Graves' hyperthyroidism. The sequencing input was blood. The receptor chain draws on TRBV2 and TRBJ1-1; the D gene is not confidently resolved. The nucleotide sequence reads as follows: TGTGCCAGCAATCGGATCCAGCGAGTCACTGAAGCTTTCTTT. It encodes CASNRIQRVTEAFF. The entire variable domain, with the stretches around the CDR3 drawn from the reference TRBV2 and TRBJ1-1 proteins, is EPEVTQTPSHQVTQMGQEVILRCVPISNHLYFYWYRQILGQKVEFLVSFYNNEISEKSEIFDDQFSVERPDGSNFTLKIRSTKLEDSAMYFCASNRIQRVTEAFFGQGTRLTVV.